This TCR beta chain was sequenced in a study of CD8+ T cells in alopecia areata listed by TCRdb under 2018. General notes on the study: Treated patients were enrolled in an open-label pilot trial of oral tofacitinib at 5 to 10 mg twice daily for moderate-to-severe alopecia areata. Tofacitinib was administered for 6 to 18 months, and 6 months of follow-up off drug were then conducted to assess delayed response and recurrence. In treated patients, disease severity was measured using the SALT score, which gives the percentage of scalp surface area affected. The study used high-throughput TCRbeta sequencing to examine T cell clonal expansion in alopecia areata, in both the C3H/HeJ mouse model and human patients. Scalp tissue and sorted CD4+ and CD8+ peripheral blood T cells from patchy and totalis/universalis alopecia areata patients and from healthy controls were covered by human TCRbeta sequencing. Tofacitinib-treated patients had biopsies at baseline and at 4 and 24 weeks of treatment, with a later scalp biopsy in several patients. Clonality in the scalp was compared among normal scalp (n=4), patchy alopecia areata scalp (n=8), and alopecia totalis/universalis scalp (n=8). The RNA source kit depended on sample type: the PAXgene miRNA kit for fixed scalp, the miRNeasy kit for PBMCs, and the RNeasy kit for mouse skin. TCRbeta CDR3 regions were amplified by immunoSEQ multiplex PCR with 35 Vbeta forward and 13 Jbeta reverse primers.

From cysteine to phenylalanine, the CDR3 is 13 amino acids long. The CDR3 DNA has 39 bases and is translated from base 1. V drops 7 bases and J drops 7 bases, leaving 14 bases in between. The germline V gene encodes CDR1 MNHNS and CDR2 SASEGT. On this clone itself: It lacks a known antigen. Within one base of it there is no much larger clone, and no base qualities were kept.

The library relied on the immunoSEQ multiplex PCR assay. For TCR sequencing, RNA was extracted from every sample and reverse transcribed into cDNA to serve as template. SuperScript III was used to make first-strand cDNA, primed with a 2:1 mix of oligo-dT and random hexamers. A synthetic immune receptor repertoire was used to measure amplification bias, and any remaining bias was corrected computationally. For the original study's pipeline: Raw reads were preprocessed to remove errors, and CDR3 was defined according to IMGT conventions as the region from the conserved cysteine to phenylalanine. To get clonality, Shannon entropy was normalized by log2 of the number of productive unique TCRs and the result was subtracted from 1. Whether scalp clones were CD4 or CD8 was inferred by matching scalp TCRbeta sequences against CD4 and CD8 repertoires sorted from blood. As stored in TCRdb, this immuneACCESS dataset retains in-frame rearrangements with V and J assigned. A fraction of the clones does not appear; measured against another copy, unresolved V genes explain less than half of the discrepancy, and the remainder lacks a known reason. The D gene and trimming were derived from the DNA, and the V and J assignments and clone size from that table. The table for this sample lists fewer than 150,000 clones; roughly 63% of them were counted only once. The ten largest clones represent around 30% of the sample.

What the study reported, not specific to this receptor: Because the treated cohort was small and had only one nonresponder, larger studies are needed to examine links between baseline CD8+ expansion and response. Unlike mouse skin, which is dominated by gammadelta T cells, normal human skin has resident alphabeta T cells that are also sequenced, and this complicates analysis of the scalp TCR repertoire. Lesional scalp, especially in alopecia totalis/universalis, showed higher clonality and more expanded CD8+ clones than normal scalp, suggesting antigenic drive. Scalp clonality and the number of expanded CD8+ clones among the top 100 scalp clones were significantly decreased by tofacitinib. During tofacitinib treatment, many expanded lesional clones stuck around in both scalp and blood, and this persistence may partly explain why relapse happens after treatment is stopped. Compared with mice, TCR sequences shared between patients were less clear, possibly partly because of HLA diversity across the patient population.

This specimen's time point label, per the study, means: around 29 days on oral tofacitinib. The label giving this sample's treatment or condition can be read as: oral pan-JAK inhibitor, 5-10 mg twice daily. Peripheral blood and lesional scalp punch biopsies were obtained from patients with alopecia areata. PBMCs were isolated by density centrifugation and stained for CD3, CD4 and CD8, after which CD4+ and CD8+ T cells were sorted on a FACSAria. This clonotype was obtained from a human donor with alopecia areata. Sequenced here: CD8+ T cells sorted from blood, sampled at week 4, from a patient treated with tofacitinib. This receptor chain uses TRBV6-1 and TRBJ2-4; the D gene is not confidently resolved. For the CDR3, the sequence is CASTKSQENIQYF. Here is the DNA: TGTGCCAGCACGAAATCCCAGGAGAACATTCAGTACTTC.